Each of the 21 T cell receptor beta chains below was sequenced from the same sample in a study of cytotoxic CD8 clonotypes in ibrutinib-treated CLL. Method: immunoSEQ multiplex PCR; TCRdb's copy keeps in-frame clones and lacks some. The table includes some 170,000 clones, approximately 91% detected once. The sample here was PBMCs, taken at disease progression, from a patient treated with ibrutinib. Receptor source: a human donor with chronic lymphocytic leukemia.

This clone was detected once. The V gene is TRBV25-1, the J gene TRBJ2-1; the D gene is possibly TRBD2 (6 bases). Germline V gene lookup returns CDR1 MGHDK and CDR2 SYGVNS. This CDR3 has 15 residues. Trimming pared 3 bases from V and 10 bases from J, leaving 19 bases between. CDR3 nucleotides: TGTGCCAGCAGTGAGTGGAGCGTCGGAGGGGAAGAGCAGTTCTTC. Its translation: CASSEWSVGGEEQFF.

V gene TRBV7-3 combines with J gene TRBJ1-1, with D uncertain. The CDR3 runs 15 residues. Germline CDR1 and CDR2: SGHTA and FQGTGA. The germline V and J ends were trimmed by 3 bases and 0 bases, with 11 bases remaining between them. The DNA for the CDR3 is TGTGCCAGCAGCTTTTTCCCTGGGATGAACACTGAAGCTTTCTTT. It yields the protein CASSFFPGMNTEAFF.

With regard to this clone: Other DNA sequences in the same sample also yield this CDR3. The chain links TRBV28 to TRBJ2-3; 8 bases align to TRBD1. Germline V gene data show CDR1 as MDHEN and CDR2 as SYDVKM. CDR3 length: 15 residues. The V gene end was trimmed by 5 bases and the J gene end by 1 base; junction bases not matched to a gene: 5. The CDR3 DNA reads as TGTGCCAGCAGTCTGGACAGGGTAGGCACAGATACGCAGTATTTT. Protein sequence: CASSLDRVGTDTQYF.

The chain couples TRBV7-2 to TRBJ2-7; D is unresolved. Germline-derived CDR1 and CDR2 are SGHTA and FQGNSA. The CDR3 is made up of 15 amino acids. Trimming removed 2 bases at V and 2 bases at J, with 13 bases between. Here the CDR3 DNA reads TGTGCCAGCAGCTTAAGCACAGCGTTCGCCTACGAGCAGTACTTC. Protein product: CASSLSTAFAYEQYF.

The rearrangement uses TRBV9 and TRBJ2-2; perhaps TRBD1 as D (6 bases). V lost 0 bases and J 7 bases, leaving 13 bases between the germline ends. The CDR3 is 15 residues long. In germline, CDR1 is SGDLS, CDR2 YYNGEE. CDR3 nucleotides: TGTGCCAGCAGCGTAGCAGGGGATGAGGTCGGGGAGCTGTTTTTT. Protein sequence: CASSVAGDEVGELFF.

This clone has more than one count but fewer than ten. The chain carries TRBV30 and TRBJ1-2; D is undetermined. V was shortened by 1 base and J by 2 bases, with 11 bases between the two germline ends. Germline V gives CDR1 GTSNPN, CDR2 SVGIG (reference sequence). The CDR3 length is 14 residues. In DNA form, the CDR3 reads TGTGCCTGGAGTGCAGGCATCGGAAACTATGGCTACACCTTC. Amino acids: CAWSAGIGNYGYTF. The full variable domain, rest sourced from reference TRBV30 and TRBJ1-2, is SQTIHQWPATLVQPVGSPLSLECTVEGTSNPNLYWYRQAAGRGLQLLFYSVGIGQISSEVPQNLSASRPQDRQFILSSKKLLLSDSGFYLCAWSAGIGNYGYTFGSGTRLTVV.

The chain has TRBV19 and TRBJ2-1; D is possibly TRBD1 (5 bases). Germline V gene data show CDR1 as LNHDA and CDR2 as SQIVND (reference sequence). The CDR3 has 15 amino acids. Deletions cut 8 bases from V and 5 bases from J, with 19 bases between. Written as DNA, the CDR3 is TGTGCCAGTTATCAAACGGTGGGCAGGGACAATGAGCAGTTCTTC. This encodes CASYQTVGRDNEQFF. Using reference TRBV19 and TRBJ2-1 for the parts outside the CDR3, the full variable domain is DGGITQSPKYLFRKEGQNVTLSCEQNLNHDAMYWYRQDPGQGLRLIYYSQIVNDFQKGDIAEGYSVSREKKESFPLTVTSAQKNPTAFYLCASYQTVGRDNEQFFGPGTRLTVL.

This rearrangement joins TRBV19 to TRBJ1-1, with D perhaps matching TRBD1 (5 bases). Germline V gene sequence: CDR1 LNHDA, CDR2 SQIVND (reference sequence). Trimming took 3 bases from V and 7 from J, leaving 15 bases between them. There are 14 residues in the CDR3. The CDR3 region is CASSIPRELNEAFF. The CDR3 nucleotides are TGTGCCAGTAGTATCCCCAGGGAGTTAAATGAAGCTTTCTTT. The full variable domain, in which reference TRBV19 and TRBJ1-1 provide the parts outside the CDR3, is DGGITQSPKYLFRKEGQNVTLSCEQNLNHDAMYWYRQDPGQGLRLIYYSQIVNDFQKGDIAEGYSVSREKKESFPLTVTSAQKNPTAFYLCASSIPRELNEAFFGQGTRLTVV.

CDR3: CACGVGQRGEKLFF. DNA for the CDR3: TGTGCCTGCGGGGTCGGACAAAGAGGCGAAAAACTGTTTTTT. This sequence joins TRBV30 and TRBJ1-4; D is possibly TRBD1 (5 bases). With 6 bases removed from V and 8 bases from J, the gap between germline ends came to 19 bases. The CDR3 has 14 amino acids. Germline CDR1 and CDR2: GTSNPN and SVGIG (reference sequence). The whole variable domain, remainder taken from reference TRBV30 and TRBJ1-4, is SQTIHQWPATLVQPVGSPLSLECTVEGTSNPNLYWYRQAAGRGLQLLFYSVGIGQISSEVPQNLSASRPQDRQFILSSKKLLLSDSGFYLCACGVGQRGEKLFFGSGTQLSVL.

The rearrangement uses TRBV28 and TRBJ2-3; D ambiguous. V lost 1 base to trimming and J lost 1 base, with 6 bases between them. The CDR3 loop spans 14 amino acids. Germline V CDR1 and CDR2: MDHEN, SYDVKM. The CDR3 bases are TGTGCCAGCAGTTTATCGTTGCGCACAGATACGCAGTATTTT. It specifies CASSLSLRTDTQYF. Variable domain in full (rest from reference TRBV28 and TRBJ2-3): DVKVTQSSRYLVKRTGEKVFLECVQDMDHENMFWYRQDPGLGLRLIYFSYDVKMKEKGDIPEGYSVSREKKERFSLILESASTNQTSMYLCASSLSLRTDTQYFGPGTRLTVL.

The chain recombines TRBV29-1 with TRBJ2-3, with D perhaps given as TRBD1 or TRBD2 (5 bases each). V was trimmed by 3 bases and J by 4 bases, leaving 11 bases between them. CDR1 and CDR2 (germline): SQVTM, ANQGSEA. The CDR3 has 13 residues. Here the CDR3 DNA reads TGCAGCGTTGAGGGGGTCCGCGCAGATACGCAGTATTTT. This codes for CSVEGVRADTQYF.

This chain's CDR3 is CASSVEIGGYGEAFF. In nucleotides, the CDR3 is TGTGCCAGCAGCGTCGAAATTGGGGGTTATGGTGAAGCTTTCTTT. The V call is TRBV9, the J call TRBJ1-1, with D maybe TRBD1 (5 bases). V lost 2 bases and J 7 bases, leaving 18 bases between the germline ends. Germline CDR1 reads SGDLS; CDR2 reads YYNGEE. The length of the CDR3 is 15 residues.

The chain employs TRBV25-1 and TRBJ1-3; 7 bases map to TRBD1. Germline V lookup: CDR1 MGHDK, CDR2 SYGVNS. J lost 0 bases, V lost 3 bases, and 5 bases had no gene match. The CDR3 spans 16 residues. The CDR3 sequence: CASSDWDSSSGNTIYF. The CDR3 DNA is TGTGCCAGCAGTGACTGGGACAGCTCCTCTGGAAACACCATATATTTT.

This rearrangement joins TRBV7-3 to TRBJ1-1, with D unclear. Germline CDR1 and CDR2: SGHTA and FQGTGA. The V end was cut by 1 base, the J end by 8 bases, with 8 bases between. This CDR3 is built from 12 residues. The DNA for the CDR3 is TGTGCCAGCAGCTTAATGTCCCGGGAAGCTTTCTTT. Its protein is CASSLMSREAFF.

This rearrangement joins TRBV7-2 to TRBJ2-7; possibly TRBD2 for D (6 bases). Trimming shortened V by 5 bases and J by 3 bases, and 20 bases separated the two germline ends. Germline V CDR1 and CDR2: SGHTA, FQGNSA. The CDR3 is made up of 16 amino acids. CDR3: CASSPTGAGGYYEQYF. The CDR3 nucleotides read TGTGCCAGCAGCCCGACCGGGGCCGGGGGTTACTACGAGCAGTACTTC.

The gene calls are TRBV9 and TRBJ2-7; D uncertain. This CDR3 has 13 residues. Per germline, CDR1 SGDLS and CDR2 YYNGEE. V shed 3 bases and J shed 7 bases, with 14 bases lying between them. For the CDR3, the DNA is TGTGCCAGCAGCGCCGCTGGGGTCGGGGAGCAGTACTTC. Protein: CASSAAGVGEQYF. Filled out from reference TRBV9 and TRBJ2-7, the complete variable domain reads DSGVTQTPKHLITATGQRVTLRCSPRSGDLSVYWYQQSLDQGLQFLIQYYNGEERAKGNILERFSAQQFPDLHSELNLSSLELGDSALYFCASSAAGVGEQYFGPGTRLTVT.

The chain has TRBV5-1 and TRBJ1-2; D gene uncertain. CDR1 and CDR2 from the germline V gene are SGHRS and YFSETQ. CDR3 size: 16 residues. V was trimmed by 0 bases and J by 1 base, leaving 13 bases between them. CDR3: CASSLGVDGINYGYTF. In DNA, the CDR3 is TGCGCCAGCAGCTTGGGGGTAGACGGAATTAACTATGGCTACACCTTC.

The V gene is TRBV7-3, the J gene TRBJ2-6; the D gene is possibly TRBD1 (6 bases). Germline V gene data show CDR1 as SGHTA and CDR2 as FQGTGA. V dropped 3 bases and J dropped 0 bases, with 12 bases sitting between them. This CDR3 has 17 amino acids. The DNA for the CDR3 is TGTGCCAGCAGCTTTACAGGGTCCCCCTCTGGGGCCAACGTCCTGACTTTC. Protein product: CASSFTGSPSGANVLTF.

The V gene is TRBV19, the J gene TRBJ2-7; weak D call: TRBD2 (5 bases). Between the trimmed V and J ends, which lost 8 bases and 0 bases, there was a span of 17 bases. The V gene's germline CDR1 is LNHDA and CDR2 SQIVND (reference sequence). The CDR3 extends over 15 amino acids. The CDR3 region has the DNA TGTGCCAGTTCCACGCGGGCGGCTAGCTCCTACGAGCAGTACTTC. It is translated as CASSTRAASSYEQYF.

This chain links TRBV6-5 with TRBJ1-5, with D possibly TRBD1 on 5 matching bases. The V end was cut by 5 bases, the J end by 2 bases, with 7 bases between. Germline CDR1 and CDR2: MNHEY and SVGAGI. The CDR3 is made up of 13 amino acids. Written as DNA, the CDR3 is TGTGCCAGCAGTCGGGGCGGCAATCAGCCCCAGCATTTT. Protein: CASSRGGNQPQHF.

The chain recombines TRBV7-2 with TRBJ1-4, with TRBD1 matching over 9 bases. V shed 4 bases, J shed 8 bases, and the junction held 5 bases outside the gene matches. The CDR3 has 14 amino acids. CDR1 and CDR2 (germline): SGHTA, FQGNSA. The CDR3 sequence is CASSSGQGWEKLFF. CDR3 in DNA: TGTGCCAGCAGCTCCGGACAGGGGTGGGAAAAACTGTTTTTT.